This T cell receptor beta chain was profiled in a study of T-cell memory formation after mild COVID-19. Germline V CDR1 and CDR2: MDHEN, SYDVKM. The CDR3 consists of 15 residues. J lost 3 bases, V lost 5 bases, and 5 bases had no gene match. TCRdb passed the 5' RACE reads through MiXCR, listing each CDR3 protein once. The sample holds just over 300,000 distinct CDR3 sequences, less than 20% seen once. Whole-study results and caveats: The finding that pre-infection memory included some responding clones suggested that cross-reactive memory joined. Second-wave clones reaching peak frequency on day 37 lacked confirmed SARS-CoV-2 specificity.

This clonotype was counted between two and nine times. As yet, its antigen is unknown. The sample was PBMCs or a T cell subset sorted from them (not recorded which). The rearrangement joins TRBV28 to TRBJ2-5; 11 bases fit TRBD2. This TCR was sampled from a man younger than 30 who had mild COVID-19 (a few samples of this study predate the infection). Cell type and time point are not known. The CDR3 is CASSGGTSGEETQYF. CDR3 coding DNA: TGTGCCAGCAGTGGAGGGACTAGCGGAGAAGAGACCCAGTACTTC. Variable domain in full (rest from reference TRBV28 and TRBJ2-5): DVKVTQSSRYLVKRTGEKVFLECVQDMDHENMFWYRQDPGLGLRLIYFSYDVKMKEKGDIPEGYSVSREKKERFSLILESASTNQTSMYLCASSGGTSGEETQYFGPGTRLLVL.